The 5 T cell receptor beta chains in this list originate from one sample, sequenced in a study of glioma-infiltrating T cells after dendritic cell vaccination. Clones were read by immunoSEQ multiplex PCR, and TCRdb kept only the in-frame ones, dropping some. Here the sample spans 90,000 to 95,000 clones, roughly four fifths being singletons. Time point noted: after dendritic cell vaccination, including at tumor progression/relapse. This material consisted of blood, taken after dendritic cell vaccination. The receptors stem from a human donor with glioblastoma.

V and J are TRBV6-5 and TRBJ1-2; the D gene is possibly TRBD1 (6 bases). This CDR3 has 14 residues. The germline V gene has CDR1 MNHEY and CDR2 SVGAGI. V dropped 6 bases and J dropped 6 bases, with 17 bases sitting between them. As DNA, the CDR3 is TGTGCCAGCAGGGCACAGGGATTGAACCATGGCTACACCTTC. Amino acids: CASRAQGLNHGYTF.

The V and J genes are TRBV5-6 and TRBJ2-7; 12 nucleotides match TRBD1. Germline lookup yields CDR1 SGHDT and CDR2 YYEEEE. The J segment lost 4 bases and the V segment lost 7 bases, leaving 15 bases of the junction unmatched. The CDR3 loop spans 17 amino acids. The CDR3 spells CASLGRKRDRGPYEQYV. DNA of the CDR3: TGTGCCAGCCTGGGGAGAAAAAGGGACAGGGGGCCGTACGAGCAGTACGTC.

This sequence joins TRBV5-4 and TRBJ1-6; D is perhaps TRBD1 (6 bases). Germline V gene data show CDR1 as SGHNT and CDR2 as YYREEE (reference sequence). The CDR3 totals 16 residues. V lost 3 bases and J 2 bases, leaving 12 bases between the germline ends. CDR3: CASSSAGATYNSPLHF. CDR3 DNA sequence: TGTGCCAGCAGCTCCGCAGGGGCTACCTATAATTCACCCCTCCACTTT. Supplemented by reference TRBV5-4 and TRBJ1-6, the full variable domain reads ETGVTQSPTHLIKTRGQQVTLRCSSQSGHNTVSWYQQALGQGPQFIFQYYREEENGRGNFPPRFSGLQFPNYSSELNVNALELDDSALYLCASSSAGATYNSPLHFGNGTRLTVT.

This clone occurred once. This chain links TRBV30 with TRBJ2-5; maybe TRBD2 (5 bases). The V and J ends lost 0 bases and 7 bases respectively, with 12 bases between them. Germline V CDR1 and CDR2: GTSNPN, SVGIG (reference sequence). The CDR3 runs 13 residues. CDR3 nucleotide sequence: TGTGCCTGGAGTGTACGGGGTTCGGTGACCCAGTACTTC. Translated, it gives CAWSVRGSVTQYF.

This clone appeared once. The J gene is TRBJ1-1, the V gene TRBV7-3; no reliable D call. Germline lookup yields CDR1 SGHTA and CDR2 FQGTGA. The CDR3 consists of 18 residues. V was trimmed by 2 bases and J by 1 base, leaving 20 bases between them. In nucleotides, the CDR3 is TGTGCCAGCAGCTTATCTCCAGGCTTTTATGGAACGAACACTGAAGCTTTCTTT. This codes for CASSLSPGFYGTNTEAFF.